These T cell receptor beta chains were read from a single sample in a study of blood T cell repertoires in COVID-19. Produced via immunoSEQ multiplex PCR; TCRdb's table is partial and in-frame only. Of 100,000 to 150,000 clones listed, about 85% are singletons. Specimen: peripheral blood. The receptors stem from a man older than 75 with active or convalescent COVID-19. CDR3s include the opening cysteine and the closing phenylalanine or tryptophan. A D gene is named only where the DNA matches it firmly. Only part of the rows carry a size: once, few, many, or a class if the clone is expanded.

clone size: once; D gene: -; J gene: TRBJ1-4; V gene: TRBV4-2; CDR3 DNA: TGTGCCAGCAGCGAAAGACGAGGCGGCAGTAGCGTTTATGGTGAAAAACTGTTTTTT; CDR3 protein: CASSERRGGSSVYGEKLFF
clone size: -; D gene: TRBD1; J gene: TRBJ2-4; V gene: TRBV6-5; CDR3 DNA: TGTGCCAGCAGCGACAGGGGGCAAGCCAAAAACATTCAGTACTTC; CDR3 protein: CASSDRGQAKNIQYF
clone size: -; D gene: -; J gene: TRBJ1-6; V gene: TRBV6-2/TRBV6-3; CDR3 DNA: TGTGCCAGCAGCCGGCAGGGAATCGACTCACCCCTCCACTTT; CDR3 protein: CASSRQGIDSPLHF
clone size: -; D gene: -; J gene: TRBJ2-7; V gene: TRBV5-1; CDR3 DNA: TGCGCCAGCAGCCCTGGGGGCCCTGCCGAGCAGTACTTC; CDR3 protein: CASSPGGPAEQYF
clone size: -; D gene: -; J gene: TRBJ1-2; V gene: TRBV29-1; CDR3 DNA: TGCAGCGCCGCTAAGAGACAAAGCGGCTACACCTTC; CDR3 protein: CSAAKRQSGYTF
clone size: -; D gene: TRBD1; J gene: TRBJ1-4; V gene: TRBV30; CDR3 DNA: TGTGCCTGTACTACCGGGACAGGGTTGGAAAAACTGTTTTTT; CDR3 protein: CACTTGTGLEKLFF
clone size: -; D gene: TRBD2; J gene: TRBJ2-3; V gene: TRBV20-1; CDR3 DNA: TGCAGTGCTAGTTTGCTAGCGGGGCCCACAGATACGCAGTATTTT; CDR3 protein: CSASLLAGPTDTQYF
clone size: -; D gene: -; J gene: TRBJ2-5; V gene: TRBV9; CDR3 DNA: TGTGCCAGCAACTCCCCTGGTAGCCGCCTACAAGAGACCCAGTACTTC; CDR3 protein: CASNSPGSRLQETQYF
clone size: once; D gene: TRBD2; J gene: TRBJ2-7; V gene: TRBV27; CDR3 DNA: TGTGCCAGCAGTTTTTTGACTAGCGGGGGGCTTCACTACGAGCAGTACTTC; CDR3 protein: CASSFLTSGGLHYEQYF
clone size: -; D gene: -; J gene: TRBJ2-1; V gene: TRBV9; CDR3 DNA: TGTGCCAGCAGCGTAATTGCGATGGGAGGCAATGAGCAGTTCTTC; CDR3 protein: CASSVIAMGGNEQFF
clone size: once; D gene: -; J gene: TRBJ1-5; V gene: TRBV2; CDR3 DNA: TGTGCCAGCAGTGTAGGGGCTGTTAGCAATCAGCCCCAGCATTTT; CDR3 protein: CASSVGAVSNQPQHF
clone size: -; D gene: TRBD2; J gene: TRBJ2-1; V gene: TRBV2; CDR3 DNA: TGTGCCAGATCGTCCCGGACTAGCGGGAGGTTGATAGGGGTAAATGAGCAGTTCTTC; CDR3 protein: CARSSRTSGRLIGVNEQFF
clone size: -; D gene: -; J gene: TRBJ2-1; V gene: TRBV7-9; CDR3 DNA: TGTGCCAGCAGCCCAGCTATAGGGGGGCAGTTCTTC; CDR3 protein: CASSPAIGGQFF
clone size: -; D gene: -; J gene: TRBJ1-3; V gene: TRBV6-6; CDR3 DNA: TGTGCCAGCAGTCGACAGGTTATTACTGGAAACACCATATATTTT; CDR3 protein: CASSRQVITGNTIYF
clone size: -; D gene: -; J gene: TRBJ1-2; V gene: TRBV7-2; CDR3 DNA: TGTGCCAGCAGCTTAGTCAACTCCGGCTACACCTTC; CDR3 protein: CASSLVNSGYTF
clone size: -; D gene: -; J gene: TRBJ2-5; V gene: TRBV12-1; CDR3 DNA: TGTGCCAGCAGCTACCTGGACTTTGAGGAGACCCAGTACTTC; CDR3 protein: CASSYLDFEETQYF
clone size: -; D gene: -; J gene: TRBJ1-1; V gene: TRBV5-6; CDR3 DNA: TGTGCCAGCAGCTTGGCCTTCGCTGAAGCTTTCTTT; CDR3 protein: CASSLAFAEAFF
clone size: -; D gene: -; J gene: TRBJ1-1; V gene: TRBV19; CDR3 DNA: TGTGCCAGTAGTACCGATATCCGAGGCGGAAAAGCTTTCTTT; CDR3 protein: CASSTDIRGGKAFF
clone size: -; D gene: -; J gene: TRBJ2-2; V gene: TRBV24-1; CDR3 DNA: TGTGCCACCAGTGACCCCTTAAGCCCGGAGGGCCGAGACGGGGAGCTGTTTTTT; CDR3 protein: CATSDPLSPEGRDGELFF
clone size: -; D gene: TRBD2; J gene: TRBJ2-3; V gene: TRBV9; CDR3 DNA: TGTGCCAGCAGCGTTGGGCTAGCGGTAAGCACAGATACGCAGTATTTT; CDR3 protein: CASSVGLAVSTDTQYF
clone size: -; D gene: TRBD2; J gene: TRBJ2-5; V gene: TRBV5-8; CDR3 DNA: TGTGCCAGCAGCTTGGCGGGAGGGCTTCAAGAGACCCAGTACTTC; CDR3 protein: CASSLAGGLQETQYF
clone size: -; D gene: TRBD1; J gene: TRBJ1-4; V gene: TRBV9; CDR3 DNA: TGTGCCAGCAGCCCCCGACAGGGTAGTATCGTCGAAAAACTGTTTTTT; CDR3 protein: CASSPRQGSIVEKLFF